The 17 T cell receptor beta chains below come from one sample, sequenced in a study of T cell responses to AZD1222 COVID-19 vaccine. Clones were sequenced by immunoSEQ multiplex PCR, and TCRdb holds only the in-frame ones, with some missing. The table shows about 140,000 clones, with roughly 93% occurring only once. This material consisted of peripheral blood, taken 28 days after the second AZD1222 dose. Receptors originate from an adult who received the AZD1222 COVID-19 vaccine.

The chain uses TRBV7-2 and TRBJ1-6, with D hard to call. There are 16 residues in the CDR3. Per the germline V gene, CDR1 is SGHTA and CDR2 is FQGNSA. V lost 1 base and J 6 bases, leaving 13 bases between the germline ends. CDR3 residues: CASSLGWTASNSPLHF. For the CDR3, the DNA is TGTGCCAGCAGCTTAGGGTGGACCGCGTCTAATTCACCCCTCCACTTT.

V gene TRBV15 combines with J gene TRBJ1-2; the match to TRBD1 covers 8 bases. This CDR3 contains 15 residues. Germline CDR1 LNHNV, CDR2 YYDKDF (reference sequence). Trimming removed 5 bases from V and 2 bases from J; junction bases left unmatched: 7. This CDR3 is CATSVWTGLNYGYTF. DNA for the CDR3: TGTGCCACCAGCGTCTGGACAGGGCTAAACTATGGCTACACCTTC.

This chain connects TRBV6-1 to TRBJ1-1, with a possible D match to TRBD1 (5 bases). Germline V lookup: CDR1 MNHNS, CDR2 SASEGT. The CDR3 has 14 amino acids. V gave up 3 bases and J gave up 8 bases, with 16 bases separating them. This CDR3 is CASSEWSGSVEAFF. DNA of the CDR3: TGTGCCAGCAGTGAGTGGTCAGGGAGTGTAGAAGCTTTCTTT.

This chain links TRBV27 with TRBJ2-5, with D perhaps matching TRBD1 (5 bases). Per germline, CDR1 MNHEY and CDR2 SMNVEV (reference sequence). Deletions cut 5 bases from V and 10 bases from J, with 14 bases between. This CDR3 spans 12 amino acids. The CDR3 nucleotides are TGTGCCAGCAGTCCTTCAGTAGGGGTCCAGTACTTC. This sequence encodes CASSPSVGVQYF.

The chain is built from TRBV15 and TRBJ1-2, with a tentative D call TRBD1 (6 bases). Germline CDR1 reads LNHNV; CDR2 reads YYDKDF (reference sequence). V was trimmed by 9 bases and J by 8 bases, leaving 22 bases between them. This CDR3 comprises 14 residues. The chain's CDR3 is CATYNDWGAGGYTF. Here the CDR3 DNA reads TGTGCCACGTACAACGATTGGGGGGCCGGAGGCTACACCTTC.

V is TRBV9 and J is TRBJ2-1, with 10 bases fitting TRBD2. Losses at the gene ends were 2 bases for V and 4 bases for J; bases not matched to a gene: 6. CDR3 length: 16 amino acids. Germline V gene lookup returns CDR1 SGDLS and CDR2 YYNGEE. The chain's CDR3 is CASSVLAGALYNEQFF. CDR3 coding DNA: TGTGCCAGCAGCGTCCTAGCGGGGGCCCTATACAATGAGCAGTTCTTC.

The chain joins TRBV30 to TRBJ2-7, with TRBD2 matching over 9 bases. Per the germline V gene, CDR1 is GTSNPN and CDR2 is SVGIG (reference sequence). CDR3 length: 14 amino acids. Trimming took 2 bases from V and 6 from J; bases not matched to a gene: 8. CDR3 sequence (DNA): TGTGCCTGGAGTTTGGTAGCGGGAGTATCCGAGCAGTACTTC. Amino acid sequence: CAWSLVAGVSEQYF.

This chain connects TRBV3-1 (or the pseudogene TRBV3-2) to TRBJ1-2; 9 nucleotides align to TRBD1. The CDR3 runs to 14 residues. Germline assignment: CDR1 LGHDT and CDR2 YNNKEL (reference sequence). V trimming: 4 bases; J trimming: 7 bases; junction bases outside the gene matches: 7. CDR3 coding DNA: TGTGCCAGCAGCCCGACAGGGGGGAGAGGTGGCTACACCTTC. Residues: CASSPTGGRGGYTF.

V usage is TRBV3-1 (or the pseudogene TRBV3-2) and J usage is TRBJ1-2, with D unclear. From germline, CDR1 is LGHDT and CDR2 YNNKEL (reference sequence). Deletions cut 3 bases from V and 4 bases from J, with 12 bases between. The CDR3 length is 14 residues. The CDR3 loop reads CASSHFSSSYGYTF. The DNA for the CDR3 is TGTGCCAGCAGCCATTTTTCGTCTAGCTATGGCTACACCTTC.

CDR3 in amino acids: CAWRVSYEAFF. The CDR3 DNA reads TGTGCCTGGAGGGTAAGTTATGAAGCTTTCTTT. This chain joins TRBV30 and TRBJ1-1; D is unclear. The CDR3 consists of 11 residues. Deletions cut 3 bases from V and 7 bases from J, with 9 bases between. Per germline, CDR1 GTSNPN and CDR2 SVGIG (reference sequence). Full variable domain (rest looked up from reference TRBV30 and TRBJ1-1): SQTIHQWPATLVQPVGSPLSLECTVEGTSNPNLYWYRQAAGRGLQLLFYSVGIGQISSEVPQNLSASRPQDRQFILSSKKLLLSDSGFYLCAWRVSYEAFFGQGTRLTVV.

The chain is built from TRBV24-1 and TRBJ1-3; D is unclear. This CDR3 contains 16 residues. The germline CDR1 and CDR2 sequences are KGHDR and SFDVKD. The V gene lost 4 bases and the J gene lost 0 bases, with 12 bases spanning the gap. CDR3 in DNA: TGTGCCACCAGTGAGTCGGACGGCTTCTCTGGAAACACCATATATTTT. This codes for CATSESDGFSGNTIYF.

The chain has TRBV7-9 and TRBJ2-1; possible D gene TRBD2, 5 bases. Germline V lookup: CDR1 SEHNR, CDR2 FQNEAQ (reference sequence). Trimming took off 2 bases at V and 4 bases at J, with 12 bases between the two ends. This CDR3 contains 15 residues. CDR3 amino acids: CASSLSQRLYNEQFF. CDR3 nucleotides: TGTGCCAGCAGCTTAAGTCAGCGGCTTTACAATGAGCAGTTCTTC.

The count of this clone is one. The V and J genes are TRBV4-3 and TRBJ1-1; D is unclear. The V gene's germline CDR1 is LGHNA and CDR2 YSLEER. CDR3 length: 16 residues. Trimming pared 0 bases from V and 3 bases from J, leaving 14 bases between. The CDR3 nucleotides are TGCGCCAGCAGCCAAGATACATTCGGAATCGACACTGAAGCTTTCTTT. Translation: CASSQDTFGIDTEAFF.

The genes are TRBV2 and TRBJ1-6, with a weak D call TRBD1 (6 bases). This CDR3 region has 15 residues. V shed 6 bases and J shed 5 bases, with 14 bases lying between them. Germline V gives CDR1 SNHLY, CDR2 FYNNEI. The CDR3 spells CASRPDRFNNSPLHF. The CDR3 nucleotides are TGTGCCAGCAGACCTGACAGGTTCAATAATTCACCCCTCCACTTT.

The chain recombines TRBV19 with TRBJ2-7; 7 nucleotides agree with TRBD2. The V gene end was trimmed by 3 bases and the J gene end by 3 bases; junction bases not matched to a gene: 5. Germline CDR1 and CDR2: LNHDA and SQIVND (reference sequence). The CDR3 has 14 residues. The CDR3 DNA is TGTGCCAGTAGTATCAGAGGGAGGGTCTACGAGCAGTACTTC. Its protein product is CASSIRGRVYEQYF. Drawing the rest from reference TRBV19 and TRBJ2-7, the complete variable domain is DGGITQSPKYLFRKEGQNVTLSCEQNLNHDAMYWYRQDPGQGLRLIYYSQIVNDFQKGDIAEGYSVSREKKESFPLTVTSAQKNPTAFYLCASSIRGRVYEQYFGPGTRLTVT.

The chain recombines TRBV4-1 with TRBJ2-3; D ambiguous. V gave up 0 bases and J gave up 2 bases, with 15 bases separating them. CDR3 length: 17 residues. Germline values: CDR1 MGHRA, CDR2 YSYEKL. In DNA form, the CDR3 reads TGCGCCAGCAGCCAAGATCCCCAGCCTTGGGCCACAGATACGCAGTATTTT. Residues: CASSQDPQPWATDTQYF.

The chain carries TRBV19 and TRBJ2-5, with D hard to call. V was clipped by 6 bases and J by 2 bases, with 4 bases between them. CDR1 and CDR2 (germline): LNHDA, SQIVND (reference sequence). The length of the CDR3 is 11 residues. CDR3 in DNA: TGTGCCAGTAGCACTCAAGAGACCCAGTACTTC. Its protein product is CASSTQETQYF.